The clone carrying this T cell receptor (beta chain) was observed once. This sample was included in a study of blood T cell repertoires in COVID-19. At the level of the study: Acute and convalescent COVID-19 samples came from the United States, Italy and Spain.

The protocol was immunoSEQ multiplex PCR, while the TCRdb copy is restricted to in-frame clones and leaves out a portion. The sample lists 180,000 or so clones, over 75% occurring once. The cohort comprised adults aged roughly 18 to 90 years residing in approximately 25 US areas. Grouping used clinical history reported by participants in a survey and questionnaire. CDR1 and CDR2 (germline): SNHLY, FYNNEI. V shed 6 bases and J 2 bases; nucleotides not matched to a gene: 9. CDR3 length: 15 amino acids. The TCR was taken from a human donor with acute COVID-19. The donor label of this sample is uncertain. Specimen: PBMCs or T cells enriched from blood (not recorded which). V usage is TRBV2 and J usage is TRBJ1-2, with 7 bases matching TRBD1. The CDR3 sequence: CASSRPGGGNYGYTF. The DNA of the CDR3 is TGTGCCAGCAGCAGACCCGGAGGGGGCAACTATGGCTACACCTTC.